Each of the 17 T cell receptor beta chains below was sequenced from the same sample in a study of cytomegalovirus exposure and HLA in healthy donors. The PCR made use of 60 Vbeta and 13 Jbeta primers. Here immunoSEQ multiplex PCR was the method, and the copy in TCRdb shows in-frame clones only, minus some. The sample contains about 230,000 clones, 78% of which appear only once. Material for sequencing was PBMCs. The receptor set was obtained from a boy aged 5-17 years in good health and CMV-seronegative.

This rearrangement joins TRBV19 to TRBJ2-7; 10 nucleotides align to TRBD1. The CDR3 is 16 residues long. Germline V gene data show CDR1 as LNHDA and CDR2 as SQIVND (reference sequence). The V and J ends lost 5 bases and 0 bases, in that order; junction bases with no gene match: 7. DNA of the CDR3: TGTGCCAGTAGTGCGAGCCGGGACAGGGGCTCCTACGAGCAGTACTTC. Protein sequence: CASSASRDRGSYEQYF. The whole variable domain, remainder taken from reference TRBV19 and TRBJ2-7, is DGGITQSPKYLFRKEGQNVTLSCEQNLNHDAMYWYRQDPGQGLRLIYYSQIVNDFQKGDIAEGYSVSREKKESFPLTVTSAQKNPTAFYLCASSASRDRGSYEQYFGPGTRLTVT.

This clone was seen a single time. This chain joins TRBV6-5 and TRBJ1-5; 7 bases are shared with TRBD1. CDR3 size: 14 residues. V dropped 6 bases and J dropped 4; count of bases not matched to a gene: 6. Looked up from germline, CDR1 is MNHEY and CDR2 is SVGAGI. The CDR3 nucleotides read TGTGCCAGCAGCCTTGTACAGGGGAATCAGCCCCAGCATTTT. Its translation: CASSLVQGNQPQHF.

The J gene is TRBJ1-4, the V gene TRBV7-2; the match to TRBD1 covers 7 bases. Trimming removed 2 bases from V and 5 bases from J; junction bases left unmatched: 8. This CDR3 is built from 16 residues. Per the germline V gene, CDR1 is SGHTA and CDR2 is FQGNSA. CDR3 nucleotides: TGTGCCAGCAGCTTAAAGATCCAGGGGGTAAATGAAAAACTGTTTTTT. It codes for CASSLKIQGVNEKLFF.

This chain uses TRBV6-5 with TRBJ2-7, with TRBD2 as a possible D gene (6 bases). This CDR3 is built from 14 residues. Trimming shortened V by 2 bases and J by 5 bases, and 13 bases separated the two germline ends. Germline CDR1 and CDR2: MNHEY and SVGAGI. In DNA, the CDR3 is TGTGCCAGCAGTTACAACGGGGGTAACCACGAGCAGTACTTC. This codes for CASSYNGGNHEQYF.

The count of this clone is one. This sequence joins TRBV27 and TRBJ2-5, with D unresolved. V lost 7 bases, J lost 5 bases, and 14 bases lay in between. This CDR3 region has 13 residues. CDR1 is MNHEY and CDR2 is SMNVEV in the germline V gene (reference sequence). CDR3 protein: CASKRSVGETQYF. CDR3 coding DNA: TGTGCCAGCAAAAGAAGCGTTGGTGAGACCCAGTACTTC.

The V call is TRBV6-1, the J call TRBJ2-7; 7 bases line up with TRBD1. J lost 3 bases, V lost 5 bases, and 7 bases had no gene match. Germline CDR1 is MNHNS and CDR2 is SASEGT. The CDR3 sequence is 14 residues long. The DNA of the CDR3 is TGTGCCAGCAGTCCCGGGACAGTTCTCTACGAGCAGTACTTC. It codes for CASSPGTVLYEQYF.

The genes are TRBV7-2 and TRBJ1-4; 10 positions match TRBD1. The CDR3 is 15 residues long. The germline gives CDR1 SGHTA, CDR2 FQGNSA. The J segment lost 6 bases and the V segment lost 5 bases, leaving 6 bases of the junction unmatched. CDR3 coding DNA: TGTGCCAGCAGCAAGCAGACAGGGGGCGATGAAAAACTGTTTTTT. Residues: CASSKQTGGDEKLFF.

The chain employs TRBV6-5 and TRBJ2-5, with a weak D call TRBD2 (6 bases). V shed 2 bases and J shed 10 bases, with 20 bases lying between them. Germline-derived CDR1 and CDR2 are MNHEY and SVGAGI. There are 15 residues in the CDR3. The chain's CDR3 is CASSYGRAGRSDQYF. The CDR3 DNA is TGTGCCAGCAGTTACGGTAGAGCAGGGAGGTCAGACCAGTACTTC.

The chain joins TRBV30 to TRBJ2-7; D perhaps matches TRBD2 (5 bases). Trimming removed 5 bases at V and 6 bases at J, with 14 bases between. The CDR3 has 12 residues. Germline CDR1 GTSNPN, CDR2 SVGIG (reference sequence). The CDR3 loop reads CAWVREPAEQYF. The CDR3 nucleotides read TGTGCCTGGGTGAGGGAGCCGGCCGAGCAGTACTTC. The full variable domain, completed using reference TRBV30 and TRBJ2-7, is SQTIHQWPATLVQPVGSPLSLECTVEGTSNPNLYWYRQAAGRGLQLLFYSVGIGQISSEVPQNLSASRPQDRQFILSSKKLLLSDSGFYLCAWVREPAEQYFGPGTRLTVT.

CDR3 loop: CASSPGGLLNEQFF. The CDR3 DNA follows: TGTGCCAGCAGCCCGGGGGGGCTTTTGAATGAGCAGTTCTTC. The chain joins TRBV7-9 to TRBJ2-1; TRBD2 agrees at 8 bases. There are 14 residues in the CDR3. V shed 5 bases and J 7 bases; nucleotides not matched to a gene: 7. Germline V lookup: CDR1 SEHNR, CDR2 FQNEAQ (reference sequence).

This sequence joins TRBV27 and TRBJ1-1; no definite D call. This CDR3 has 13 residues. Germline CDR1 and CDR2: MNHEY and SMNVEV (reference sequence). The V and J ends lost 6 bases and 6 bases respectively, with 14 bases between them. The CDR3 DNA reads TGTGCCAGCAGAACCCATGCTAGCGCTGAAGCTTTCTTT. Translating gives CASRTHASAEAFF.

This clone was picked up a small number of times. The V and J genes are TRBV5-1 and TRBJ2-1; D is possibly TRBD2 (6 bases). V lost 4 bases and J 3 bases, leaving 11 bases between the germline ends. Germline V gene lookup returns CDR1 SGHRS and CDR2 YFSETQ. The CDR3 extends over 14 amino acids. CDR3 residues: CASSPTSNYNEQFF. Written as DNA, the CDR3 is TGCGCCAGCAGCCCTACTAGCAACTACAATGAGCAGTTCTTC.

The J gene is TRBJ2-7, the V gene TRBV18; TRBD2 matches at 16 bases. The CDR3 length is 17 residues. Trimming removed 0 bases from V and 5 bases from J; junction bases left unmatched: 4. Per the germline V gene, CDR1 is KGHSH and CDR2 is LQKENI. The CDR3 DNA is TGTGCCAGCTCACCACCGGGACTAGCGGGAGGGCCGCACGAGCAGTACTTC. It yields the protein CASSPPGLAGGPHEQYF.

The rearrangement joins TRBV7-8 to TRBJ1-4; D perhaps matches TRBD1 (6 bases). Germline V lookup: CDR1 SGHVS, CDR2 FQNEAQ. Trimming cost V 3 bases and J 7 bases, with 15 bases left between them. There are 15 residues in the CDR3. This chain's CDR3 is CASSFLGGQGEKLFF. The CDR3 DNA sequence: TGTGCCAGCAGCTTTCTGGGGGGGCAGGGTGAAAAACTGTTTTTT. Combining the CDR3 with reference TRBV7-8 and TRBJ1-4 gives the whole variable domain GAGVSQSPRYKVAKRGQDVALRCDPISGHVSLFWYQQALGQGPEFLTYFQNEAQLDKSGLPSDRFFAERPEGSVSTLKIQRTQQEDSAVYLCASSFLGGQGEKLFFGSGTQLSVL.

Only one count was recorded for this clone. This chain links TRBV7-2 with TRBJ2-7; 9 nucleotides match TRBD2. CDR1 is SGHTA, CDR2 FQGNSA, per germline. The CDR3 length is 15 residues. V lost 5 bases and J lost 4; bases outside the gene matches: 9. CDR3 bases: TGTGCCAGCAGCCAAACGGACCTAGCGGGATACGAGCAGTACTTC. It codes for CASSQTDLAGYEQYF.

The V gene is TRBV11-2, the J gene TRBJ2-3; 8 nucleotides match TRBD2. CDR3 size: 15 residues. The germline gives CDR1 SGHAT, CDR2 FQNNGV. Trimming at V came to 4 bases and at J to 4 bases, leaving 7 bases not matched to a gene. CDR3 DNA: TGTGCCAGCAGCTCATCTAGCGGGCCTGCAGATACGCAGTATTTT. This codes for CASSSSSGPADTQYF.

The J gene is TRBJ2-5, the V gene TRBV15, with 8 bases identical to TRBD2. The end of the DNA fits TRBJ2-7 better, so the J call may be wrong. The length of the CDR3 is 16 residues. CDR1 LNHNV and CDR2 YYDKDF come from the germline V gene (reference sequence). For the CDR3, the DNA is TGTGCCACCAGCAGATCGCGAGCGGGAGATATCTACGAGCAGTACTTC. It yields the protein CATSRSRAGDIYEQYF.